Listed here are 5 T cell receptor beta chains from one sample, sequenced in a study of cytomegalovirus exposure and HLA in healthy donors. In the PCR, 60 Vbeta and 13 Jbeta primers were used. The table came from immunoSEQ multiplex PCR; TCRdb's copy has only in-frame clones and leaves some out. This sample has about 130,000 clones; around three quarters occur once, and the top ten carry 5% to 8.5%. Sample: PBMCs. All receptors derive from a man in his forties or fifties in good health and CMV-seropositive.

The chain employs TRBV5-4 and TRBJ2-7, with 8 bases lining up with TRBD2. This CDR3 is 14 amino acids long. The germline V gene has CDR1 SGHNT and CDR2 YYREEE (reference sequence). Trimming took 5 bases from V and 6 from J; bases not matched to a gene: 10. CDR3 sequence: CASRSGTRGAEQYF. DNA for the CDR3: TGTGCCAGCAGATCCGGGACTAGGGGCGCCGAGCAGTACTTC.

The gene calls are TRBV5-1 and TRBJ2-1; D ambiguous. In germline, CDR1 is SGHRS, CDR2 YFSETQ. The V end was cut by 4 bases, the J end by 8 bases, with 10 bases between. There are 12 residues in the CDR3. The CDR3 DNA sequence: TGCGCCAGCAGCCCCGACAACGATGAGCAGTTCTTC. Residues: CASSPDNDEQFF.

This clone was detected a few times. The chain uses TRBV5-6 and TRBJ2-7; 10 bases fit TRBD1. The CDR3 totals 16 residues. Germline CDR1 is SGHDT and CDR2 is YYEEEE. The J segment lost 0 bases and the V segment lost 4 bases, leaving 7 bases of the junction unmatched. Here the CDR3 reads CASSETGQGSSYEQYF. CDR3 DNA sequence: TGTGCCAGCAGCGAGACGGGACAGGGGTCCTCCTACGAGCAGTACTTC.

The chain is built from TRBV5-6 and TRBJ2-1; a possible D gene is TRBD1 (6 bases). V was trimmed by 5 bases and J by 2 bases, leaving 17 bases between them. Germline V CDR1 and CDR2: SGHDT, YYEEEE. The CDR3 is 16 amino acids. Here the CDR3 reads CASRTYREGTYNEQFF. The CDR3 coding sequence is TGTGCCAGCAGAACTTACAGGGAAGGGACCTACAATGAGCAGTTCTTC.

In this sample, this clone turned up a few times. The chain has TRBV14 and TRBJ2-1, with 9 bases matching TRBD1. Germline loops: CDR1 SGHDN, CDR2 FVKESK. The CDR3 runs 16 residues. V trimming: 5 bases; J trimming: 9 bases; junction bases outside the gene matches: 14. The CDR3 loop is CASSKRQGVRDGEQFF. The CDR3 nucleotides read TGTGCCAGCAGCAAGAGACAGGGGGTTAGGGATGGTGAGCAGTTCTTC.